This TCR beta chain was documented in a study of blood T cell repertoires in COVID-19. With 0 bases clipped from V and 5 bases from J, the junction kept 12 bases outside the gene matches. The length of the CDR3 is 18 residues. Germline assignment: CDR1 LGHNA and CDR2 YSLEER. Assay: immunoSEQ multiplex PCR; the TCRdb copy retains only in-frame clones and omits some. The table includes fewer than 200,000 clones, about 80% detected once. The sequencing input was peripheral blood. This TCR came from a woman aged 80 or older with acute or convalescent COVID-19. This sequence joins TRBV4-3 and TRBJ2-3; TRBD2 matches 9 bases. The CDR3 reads CASSQDLREGLGGDTQYF. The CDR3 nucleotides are TGCGCCAGCAGCCAAGATCTGCGGGAGGGCCTTGGGGGAGATACGCAGTATTTT.